The entry that follows covers one TCR beta chain sequence. What antigen it recognizes has not been identified. No clone much larger than this one lies a single base away; base qualities are absent. For TCR beta sequencing, blood samples came from the related transplant donors. Nuclei Lysis Solution was used to extract genomic DNA from fresh or cryopreserved unfractionated peripheral blood mononuclear cells. This specimen belongs to a study of T cell clonotyping in hematopoietic cell transplantation (dated by TCRdb to the early 2020s). Background on the whole study: In the study, more than 120 blood samples were gathered from some 32 consecutive transplant recipients and their related donors. Recruitment of patients was conducted between 2015 and January 2017, and follow-up was continued until September 2020 or death.

The immunoSEQ assay, a bias-controlled multiplex PCR with V- and J-specific primers, was used to amplify TCR beta CDR3 regions from genomic DNA. In a second PCR step, the CDR3 amplicons were tagged with a proprietary barcode plus Illumina adapter sequences. An Illumina MiSeq instrument was used to sequence the CDR3 libraries. In the authors' own workflow: Export and quality control were done with immunoSEQ Analyzer 3.0, while downstream analyses used R Bioconductor and Immunarch. Repertoire metrics were calculated using only productive rearrangements within the normalized downsampled data set. In the normalized cohort, a clonotype counted as pathologically expanded if the clonotype was larger than 5 templates. The Inverse Simpson Index served as the measure of repertoire diversity. To capture all clonotypes, the CMV-specificity analyses were run on the non-normalized data set. TCRdb took this table from immuneACCESS and kept in-frame rearrangements with V and J called. Such tables lack part of the clones; where checked against another copy, unresolved V genes explain under half of the gap, and the rest is unexplained. The V and J calls and clone size are taken from that table; D and trimming were inferred from the DNA. Across this sample there are more than 65,000 clones, with around 94% seen only once. The top ten clones comprise about 1.5% of the sample.

Measured from the cysteine to the phenylalanine, the CDR3 is 14 residues long. Only the CDR3 DNA is retained, 42 bases long and in frame from the first base. V is reduced by 7 bases and J by 8 bases, leaving a spacing of 20 bases between them. The CDR1 and CDR2 encoded by the germline V gene are MNHNS and SASEGT. What the work shows at the level of the full study, not this receptor alone: Just a small fraction of recipient repertoires overlapped with donor repertoires, and more than 95% appeared de novo at the given depth. Broader TCR repertoire diversity after transplant was predicted by Inverse Simpson Index values from donors and from recipients before transplant. The sample size was limited and the cells went unsorted, which meant the CD4 and CD8 repertoire contributions could not be told apart. After transplant, TCR diversity in recipients dropped, and pathologically expanded clonotypes climbed progressively between day 30 and day 180.

The TCR was taken from a man in his forties or fifties in good health. Some clones in this sample may be carry-over from other donors' samples. Recombination connected TRBV6-1 to TRBJ1-2; the D gene is not confidently resolved. Sequencing used peripheral blood mononuclear cells. In nucleotides, the sequence is TGTGCCAGCAAGGAACTCGGACCGCTGCGGGGCTACACCTTC. This sequence encodes CASKELGPLRGYTF.